Below, one TCR beta chain is given with its context. With 4 bases clipped from V and 2 bases from J, the junction kept 2 bases outside the gene matches. The CDR3 runs to 14 residues. Germline CDR1 and CDR2: SEHNR and FQNEAQ (reference sequence). The protocol was immunoSEQ multiplex PCR, while the TCRdb copy is restricted to in-frame clones and leaves out a portion. The repertoire consists of about 300,000 clones, with approximately 90% occurring once and the leading ten covering 6.3%. The record originates from a study of blood T cell repertoires in COVID-19. The sequencing sample was made of peripheral blood. This rearrangement joins TRBV7-9 to TRBJ2-7; 10 bases align to TRBD2. The TCR comes from a woman in her forties or fifties with COVID-19, enrolled during active disease. The CDR3 loop is CASSSAGGPYEQYF. CDR3 nucleotides: TGTGCCAGCAGCTCAGCGGGAGGGCCCTACGAGCAGTACTTC.